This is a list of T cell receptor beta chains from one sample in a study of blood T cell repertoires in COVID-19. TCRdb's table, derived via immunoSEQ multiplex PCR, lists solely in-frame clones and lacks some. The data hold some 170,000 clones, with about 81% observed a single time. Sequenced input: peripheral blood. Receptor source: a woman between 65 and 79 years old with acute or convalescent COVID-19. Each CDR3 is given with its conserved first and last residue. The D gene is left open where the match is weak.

CASSARGLAGGLNTGELFF | TGTGCCAGCAGCGCCAGAGGACTAGCGGGGGGCCTGAACACCGGGGAGCTGTTTTTT | TRBD2 | TRBJ2-2 | TRBV5-6
CASSYRGQFRTDTQYF | TGTGCCAGCAGTTACCGGGGACAATTTCGGACAGATACGCAGTATTTT | - | TRBJ2-3 | TRBV6-2/TRBV6-3
CASSLNGLGLTEAFF | TGCGCCAGCAGCTTGAATGGACTTGGGTTGACTGAAGCTTTCTTT | - | TRBJ1-1 | TRBV5-1
CASSPPSLGGLQYF | TGTGCCAGCAGCCCCCCGAGCTTGGGCGGACTCCAGTACTTC | - | TRBJ2-5 | TRBV9
CASETGGYNSPLHF | TGTGCCAGTGAAACAGGGGGTTATAATTCACCCCTCCACTTT | TRBD1 | TRBJ1-6 | TRBV25-1
CASSYSLGAIYGYTF | TGTGCCAGCAGTTACTCGCTTGGGGCGATCTATGGCTACACCTTC | - | TRBJ1-2 | TRBV6-2/TRBV6-3
CATSDIAGGVETQYF | TGTGCCACCAGTGATATAGCGGGAGGGGTGGAGACCCAGTACTTC | TRBD2 | TRBJ2-5 | TRBV24-1
CAWSVGGYGYTF | TGTGCCTGGAGTGTAGGGGGTTATGGCTACACCTTC | - | TRBJ1-2 | TRBV30
CSARQGAAYNTEAFF | TGCAGCGCTAGACAGGGGGCGGCGTATAACACTGAAGCTTTCTTT | TRBD1 | TRBJ1-1 | TRBV29-1
CASSFGGTGPGQPQHF | TGTGCCAGCAGTTTTGGGGGGACAGGGCCGGGTCAGCCCCAGCATTTT | TRBD1 | TRBJ1-5 | TRBV28
CASSLLVGEQYF | TGTGCCAGCAGTTTGCTAGTCGGCGAGCAGTACTTC | - | TRBJ2-7 | TRBV12-3/TRBV12-4
CASSPLQGENTEAFF | TGTGCCAGCTCACCACTACAGGGGGAGAACACTGAAGCTTTCTTT | TRBD1 | TRBJ1-1 | TRBV18